Included here is one TCR beta chain sequence, with context. This clone was seen just once. No antigen is known for it. No qualities accompany the bases; no much larger clone lies one base away. In total, roughly 670 healthy bone marrow donors made up the cohort. All cohort members were sampled while nominally healthy, although unrecorded immune exposures were likely present. The donor tested CMV seropositive, placing the donor among the roughly 270 seropositive members of the cohort. Every donor gave a peripheral blood sample, and the peripheral blood mononuclear cells from that sample were used for TCR beta sequencing. Genomic DNA extraction from the blood cell samples was performed with the Qiagen DNeasy Blood Extraction Kit. The data derive from a study of cytomegalovirus exposure and HLA in healthy donors (dated by TCRdb to about 2017). Concerning the study at large: According to an earlier analysis of 587 of the donors, 150 million to 200 million T cells yielded 95 million to 140 million unique TCR beta sequences and approximately 300 Gb of sequence data. The T cell repertoires of under 700 subjects were profiled by immunosequencing and related to cytomegalovirus serostatus. A later analysis re-analyzed previously published TCR beta repertoires from approximately 670 donors and added high-resolution HLA genotyping to study TCR occurrence patterns. Donor age, sex, ethnicity and CMV serostatus were compiled alongside the repertoire data. All discovery cohort repertoires had been generated using a single sequencing platform. The study was designed to test whether signatures of past pathogen exposure could be identified by cataloging public T cell receptors. Along with the roughly 670-subject first cohort, a separate validation cohort of over a hundred different subjects was used. Of the roughly 420 genotyped donors, roughly 76% were placed in the genetic ancestry cluster associated with self-reported Caucasian donors. To predict cytomegalovirus infection status, the study brought together high-throughput TCR immunosequencing, statistical association of individual TCRs with disease status, and machine learning. A later genetic analysis used genome-wide SNP genotypes for about three fifths of the 666 donors, treating that subset as a discovery cohort. The number of typed donors differed by locus: about 620-630 for A, B, C, DRB1 and DQB1; approximately 520 for DQA1; 606 for DPA1; and 400 to 480 for DPB1. An earlier analysis of fewer than 750 of the donors used high-throughput TCR beta sequencing to judge whether each TCR beta V gene segment behaved as functional or pseudogenic. On average, roughly 240,000 unique TCR beta nucleotide sequences were sequenced per donor among a few hundred genotyped donors of the cohort, with 15% to 20% of those sequences being non-productive. An early release that covered about 640 HLA-typed donors contained around 300 gigabases of sequencing data and about 93 million unique TCR sequences. Rather than using new phenotypic data, the later analysis identified candidate immune exposures from TCR beta sequences and from how often those sequences occurred across donors. About 5 DR-DQ haplotypes were handled as single units for association and clustering, since linkage in the cohort was strong. Class I and class II HLA loci were covered by the typing at four-digit resolution. Summary of the overall study and its limitations: Most TCR sequences were observed very rarely across donors, whereas some public TCRs were present in many individuals. In both the original and validation cohorts, the classifier was reported to diagnose cytomegalovirus status with high specificity and sensitivity. A further reported finding was that TCR beta sequences accurately predicted the HLA-A and HLA-B alleles for most subjects in the first cohort. In a later analysis, HLA-associated TCR beta chains were found to be more clonally expanded and to have lower generation probabilities than equally common non-associated chains. A later genetic analysis reported fewer N-insertions in productive TCRs among donors in an Asian-associated ancestry cluster than the approximately 670-donor mean. In an earlier analysis of some 500 of the donors, most TCR beta V segments appeared in productive rearrangements about 87% or about 30% of the time, broadly matching IMGT annotations. In a later analysis, several top co-occurrence clusters were reported to appear linked to parvovirus B19, influenza, CMV and Epstein-Barr virus. The authors suggested that the approach could potentially be generalized to other disease states and immunological phenotypes. Only TCR beta chains were sequenced in this cohort, and the absence of alpha or paired-chain data limited detectable features. Approximately 18 rarely observed V segments, including chromosome 9 orphons, were excluded from the earlier analysis of about 500 of the donors because counts were too low. For the cohort, immune exposure information was limited to CMV serostatus. When HLA alleles, especially DR and DQ, strongly co-occurred, TCR associations were difficult to assign to individual alleles. HLA typing was unavailable for some donors at each locus, so association tests used only the typed subset. A later analysis associated about 18,000 TCR beta sequences with specific HLA alleles at a false discovery rate of 0.05. A later analysis found that TCR association rates varied across HLA loci, with DRB1 alleles showing the most associated TCRs and HLA-C alleles the fewest. A later genetic analysis associated a missense DCLRE1C variant with V-gene and J-gene trimming of TCR beta chains, and an independent cohort replicated the association. The study gave a list of about 170 TCR beta chains associated with cytomegalovirus. A cluster of highly shared sequence variants was judged likely to represent a technical artifact of the sequencing pipeline. In a later analysis, most CMV-associated TCR beta chains were found to appear HLA-restricted, with HLA associations seemingly driven largely by CMV exposure. Correlated functional status among segregating V segments might reflect linkage disequilibrium, but an unknown experimental factor could not be ruled out. In vitro tests confirmed that a few of the cytomegalovirus-associated TCR beta chains recognize cytomegalovirus antigens. Presence/absence analyses assumed roughly uniform sequencing depth across donors, an assumption that may not hold.

The library relied on the immunoSEQ multiplex PCR assay. A mixture of 60 forward primers for TCR Vbeta segments and 13 reverse primers for TCR Jbeta segments was used in the multiplex PCR. A multiplex PCR assay on genomic DNA amplified the CDR3 region of rearranged TCR beta genes. The Illumina HiSeq System was used to sequence the amplified TCR beta libraries as 87-base-pair reads. The source study handled its data this way. A later analysis tallied roughly 78 million unique TCR beta chains across the 666 repertoires, and around 10 million of those chains were shared by two or more donors. Raw reads were error-corrected and collapsed into unique sequences by a nearest-neighbor algorithm in which closely related sequences were merged to remove PCR and sequencing errors. CDR3 sequences were aligned to IMGT reference sequences to assign V, D and J gene segments. Each retained sequence needed at least a six-nucleotide match to both a V gene segment and a J gene segment. A rearrangement was called productive if the CDR3 had no stop codons and remained in frame with V and J, and every other rearrangement was called non-productive. CDR3 was defined by IMGT convention, running from the second conserved V-encoded cysteine to the conserved J-encoded phenylalanine. Sequences without an unambiguous match to a single V gene segment were excluded from the earlier analysis of over 500 of the donors. In an earlier analysis of around 590 of the donors, a V segment was called functional when productive rearrangements were above 56.7%, and segregating when the standard deviation between donors exceeded 5%. A statistical classification framework was built for diagnosing cytomegalovirus status from the catalog of TCR beta chain sequences. V and J gene assignment, in a later analysis, came from comparing TCR nucleotide sequences with IMGT/GENE-DB human TR gene sequences. The TCRdist pipeline was used in a later analysis to assign CDR3 sequences and most-parsimonious VDJ recombination scenarios. In a later analysis, each TCR beta chain was defined by its CDR3 amino acid sequence together with its V-gene family, and reads lacking a unique V-gene family were excluded. As a way to deal with suspected cross-contamination and a sequencing artifact, a later analysis dropped nearly 600 nucleotide sequences that were highly shared and had low generation probability. In a later analysis, a clonal expansion index was calculated for each public chain from normalized within-repertoire ranks of inferred template counts. In a later analysis, generation probabilities were computed using a VDJ recombination model fitted to out-of-frame rearrangements, and the results were checked against IGoR. In a later analysis, hypergeometric tests were used to score TCR-TCR, TCR-HLA and TCR-CMV co-occurrence, with a repertoire-size bias correction applied to TCR pairs. In a later analysis, false discovery rates were estimated by permuting HLA or CMV assignments 20 times. In a later analysis, co-occurring TCRs were grouped with DBSCAN, and TCRdist sequence similarity was added when clustering was performed within HLA-allele-positive subsets. Repertoires with fewer than 30,000 or more than 120,000 public chains, plus five repertoires with anomalous nucleotide sharing, were excluded from co-occurrence clustering. The source is immuneACCESS, and TCRdb retained only in-frame sequences with V and J called. Part of the clones is not carried over; for the studies checked, unresolved V genes explain less than half of this, and the remainder is unexplained. D and trimming come from the DNA, and the V and J calls and clone size come from that table. The sample yields 150,000 to 200,000 clones; around 80% were counted once. Of the sample, around 4.4% falls within the top ten clones.

This TCR was recovered from a woman aged 50 to 60 in good health and CMV-seropositive. Sequencing was done on a sample of PBMCs.

The CDR3 in this case is CATQREDLTGELFF. The DNA sequence follows: TGTGCCACACAACGGGAGGATTTAACCGGGGAGCTGTTTTTT. The chain uses TRBV2 and TRBJ2-2; TRBD2 aligns with 7 central bases. CDR1 is given as SNHLY and CDR2 as FYNNEI, both from the germline V gene. Taken from cysteine to phenylalanine, the CDR3 has 14 residues. The CDR3 DNA has 42 bases and is translated from base 1. Compared with germline, V lacks 10 bases and J lacks 5 bases; bases without a gene match: 10.